This T cell receptor beta chain was captured by sequencing in a study of shared clonotypes between healthy human individuals. Trimming took 5 bases from V and 6 from J; bases not matched to a gene: 7. The germline V gene encodes CDR1 MDHEN and CDR2 SYDVKM. The CDR3 runs to 14 residues. Only one count was recorded for this clone. Among the donors, all were Caucasian adults who lived in Nashville, Tennessee. Deep-level settings were used for running the assay. In the original workflow: From ImmunoSEQ came sequences covering only the junction and carrying no quality scores, so filtering differed. Clones were sequenced by immunoSEQ multiplex PCR, and TCRdb holds only the in-frame ones, with some missing. The DNA gave D and trimming, while V, J and clone size come from that table. The sample shows some 120,000 clones, 68% of them seen only once.

The sequencing sample was made of memory CD8+ T cells sorted from blood. Documented subset: CD45RO+ cells pooled with CCR7-negative TemRA cells. The sequence came from a woman aged 30 to 39 in good health. This chain joins TRBV28 and TRBJ1-2, with TRBD1 matching over 9 bases. As DNA, the CDR3 is TGTGCCAGCAGTCCCCCCGGGACAGGGCATGGCTACACCTTC. This sequence encodes CASSPPGTGHGYTF.